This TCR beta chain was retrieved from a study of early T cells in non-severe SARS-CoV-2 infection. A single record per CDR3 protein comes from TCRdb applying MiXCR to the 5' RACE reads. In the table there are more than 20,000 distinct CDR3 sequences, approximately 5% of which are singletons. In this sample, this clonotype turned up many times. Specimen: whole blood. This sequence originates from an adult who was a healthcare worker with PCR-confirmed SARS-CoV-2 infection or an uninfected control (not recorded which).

The CDR3 here is CSATPGTGTDTQYF. The DNA for the CDR3 is TGCAGTGCTACCCCCGGGACAGGCACAGATACGCAGTATTTT. The chain is built from TRBV20-1 and TRBJ2-3; 7 nucleotides align to TRBD1. In germline, CDR1 is DFQATT, CDR2 SNEGSKA (reference sequence). V was clipped by 4 bases and J by 1 base; unmatched bases: 5. This CDR3 is 14 amino acids long.